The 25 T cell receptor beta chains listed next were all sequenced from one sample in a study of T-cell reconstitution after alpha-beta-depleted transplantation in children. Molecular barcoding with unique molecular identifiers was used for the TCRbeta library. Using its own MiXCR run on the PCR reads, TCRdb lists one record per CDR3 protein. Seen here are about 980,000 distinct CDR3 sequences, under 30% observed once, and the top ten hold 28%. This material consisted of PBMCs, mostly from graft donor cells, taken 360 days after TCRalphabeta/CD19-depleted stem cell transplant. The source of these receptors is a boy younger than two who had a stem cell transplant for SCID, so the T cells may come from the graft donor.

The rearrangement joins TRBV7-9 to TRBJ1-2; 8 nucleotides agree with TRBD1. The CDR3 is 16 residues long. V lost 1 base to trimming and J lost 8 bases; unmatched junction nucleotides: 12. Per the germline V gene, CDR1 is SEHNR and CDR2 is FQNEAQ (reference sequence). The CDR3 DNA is TGTGCCAGCAGCTTAGACAGGGGGTTGACGACTAAAGGCTACACCTTC. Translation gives CASSLDRGLTTKGYTF.

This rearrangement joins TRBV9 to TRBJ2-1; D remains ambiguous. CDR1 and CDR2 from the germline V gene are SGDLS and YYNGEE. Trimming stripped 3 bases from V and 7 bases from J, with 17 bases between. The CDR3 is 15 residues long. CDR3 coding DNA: TGTGCCAGCAGCGCACACCTGTCCGGGTGGAATGAGCAGTTCTTC. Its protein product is CASSAHLSGWNEQFF.

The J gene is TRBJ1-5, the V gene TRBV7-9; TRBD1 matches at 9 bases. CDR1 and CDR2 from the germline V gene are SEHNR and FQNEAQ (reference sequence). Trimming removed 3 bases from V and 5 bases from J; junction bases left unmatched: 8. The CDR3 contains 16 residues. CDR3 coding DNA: TGTGCCAGCAGCTTTTCGGGACAGGGTTTCGATCAGCCCCAGCATTTT. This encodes CASSFSGQGFDQPQHF.

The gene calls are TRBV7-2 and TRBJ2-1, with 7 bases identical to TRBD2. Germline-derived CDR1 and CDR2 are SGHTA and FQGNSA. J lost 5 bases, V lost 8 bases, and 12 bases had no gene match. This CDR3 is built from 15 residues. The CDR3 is CASVTPRGGNNEQFF. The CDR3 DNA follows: TGTGCCAGCGTGACCCCTCGCGGGGGAAACAATGAGCAGTTCTTC.

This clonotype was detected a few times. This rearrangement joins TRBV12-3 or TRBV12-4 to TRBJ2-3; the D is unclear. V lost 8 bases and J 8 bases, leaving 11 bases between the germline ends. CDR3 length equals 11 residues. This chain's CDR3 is CASGIKGTQYF. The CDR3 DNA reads TGTGCCAGCGGCATAAAGGGTACGCAGTATTTT.

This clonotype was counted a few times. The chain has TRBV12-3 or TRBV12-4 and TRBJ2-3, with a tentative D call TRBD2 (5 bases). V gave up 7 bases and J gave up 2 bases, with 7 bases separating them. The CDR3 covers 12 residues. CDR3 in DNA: TGTGCCAGCAAACTAGACACAGATACGCAGTATTTT. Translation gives CASKLDTDTQYF.

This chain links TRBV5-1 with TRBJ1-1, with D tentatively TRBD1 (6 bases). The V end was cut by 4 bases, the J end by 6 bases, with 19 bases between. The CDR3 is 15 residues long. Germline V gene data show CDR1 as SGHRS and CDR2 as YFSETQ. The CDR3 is CASSRTLGTPPEAFF. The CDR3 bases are TGCGCCAGCAGCCGTACCCTAGGGACACCCCCTGAAGCTTTCTTT.

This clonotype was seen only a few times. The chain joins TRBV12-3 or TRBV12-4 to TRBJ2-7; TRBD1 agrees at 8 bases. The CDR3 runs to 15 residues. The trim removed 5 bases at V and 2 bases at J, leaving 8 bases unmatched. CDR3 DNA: TGTGCCAGCAGTCGAGCAGACAGGGGTACCTACGAGCAGTACTTC. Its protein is CASSRADRGTYEQYF.

CDR3 region: CASSFLRPGHGSYEQYF. The CDR3 DNA follows: TGTGCCAGCAGCTTCCTCCGGCCGGGACACGGCTCCTACGAGCAGTACTTC. The rearrangement joins TRBV7-9 to TRBJ2-7, with TRBD1 as a possible D gene (6 bases). This CDR3 comprises 17 residues. CDR1 is SEHNR and CDR2 is FQNEAQ in the germline V gene (reference sequence). Deletions cut 3 bases from V and 0 bases from J, with 18 bases between.

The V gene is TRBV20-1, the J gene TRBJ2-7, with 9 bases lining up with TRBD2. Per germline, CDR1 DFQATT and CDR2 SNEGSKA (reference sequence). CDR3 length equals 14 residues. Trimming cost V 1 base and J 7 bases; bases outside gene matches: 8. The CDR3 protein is CSARGGLAKREQYF. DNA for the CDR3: TGCAGTGCTAGAGGGGGACTAGCTAAGAGGGAGCAGTACTTC.

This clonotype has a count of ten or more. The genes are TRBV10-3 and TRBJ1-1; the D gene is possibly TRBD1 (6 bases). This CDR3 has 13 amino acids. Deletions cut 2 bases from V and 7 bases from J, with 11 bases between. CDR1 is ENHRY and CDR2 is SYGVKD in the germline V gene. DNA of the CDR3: TGTGCCATCAGTGAGCGGGGGGCAGGTGAAGCTTTCTTT. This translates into CAISERGAGEAFF.

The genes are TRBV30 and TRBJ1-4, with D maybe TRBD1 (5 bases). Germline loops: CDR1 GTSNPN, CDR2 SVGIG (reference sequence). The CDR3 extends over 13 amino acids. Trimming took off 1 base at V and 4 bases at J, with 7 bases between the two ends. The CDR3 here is CAWSDGGNEKLFF. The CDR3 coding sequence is TGTGCCTGGAGTGACGGGGGTAATGAAAAACTGTTTTTT.

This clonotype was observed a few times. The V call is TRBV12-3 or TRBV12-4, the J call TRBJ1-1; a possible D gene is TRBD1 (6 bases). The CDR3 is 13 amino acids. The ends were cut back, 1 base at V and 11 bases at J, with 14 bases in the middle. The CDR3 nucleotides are TGTGCCAGCAGTTTAGATCAGGGGCGCTATGCTTTCTTT. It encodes CASSLDQGRYAFF.

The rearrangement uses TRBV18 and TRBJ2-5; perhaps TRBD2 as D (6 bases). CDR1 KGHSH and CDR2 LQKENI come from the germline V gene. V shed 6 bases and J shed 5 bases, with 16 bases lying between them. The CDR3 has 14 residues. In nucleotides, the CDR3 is TGTGCCAGCTCGCGGGGTTACCAAGGGGAGACCCAGTACTTC. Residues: CASSRGYQGETQYF.

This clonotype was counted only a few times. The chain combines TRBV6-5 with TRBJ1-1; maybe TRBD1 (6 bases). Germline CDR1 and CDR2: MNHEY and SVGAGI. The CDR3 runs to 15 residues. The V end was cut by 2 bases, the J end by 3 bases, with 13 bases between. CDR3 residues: CASSYAAGEDTEAFF. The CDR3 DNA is TGTGCCAGCAGTTACGCCGCAGGGGAGGACACTGAAGCTTTCTTT.

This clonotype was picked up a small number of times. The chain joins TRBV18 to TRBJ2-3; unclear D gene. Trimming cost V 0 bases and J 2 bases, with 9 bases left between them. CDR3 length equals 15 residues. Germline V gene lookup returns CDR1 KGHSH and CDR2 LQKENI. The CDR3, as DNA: TGTGCCAGCTCACCACCCGTCAGTTACACAGATACGCAGTATTTT. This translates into CASSPPVSYTDTQYF.

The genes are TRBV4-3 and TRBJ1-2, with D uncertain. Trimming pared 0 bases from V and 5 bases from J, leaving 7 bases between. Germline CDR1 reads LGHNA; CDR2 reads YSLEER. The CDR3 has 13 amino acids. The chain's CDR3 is CASSQDRRYGYTF. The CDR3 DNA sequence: TGCGCCAGCAGCCAAGATAGGCGATATGGCTACACCTTC.

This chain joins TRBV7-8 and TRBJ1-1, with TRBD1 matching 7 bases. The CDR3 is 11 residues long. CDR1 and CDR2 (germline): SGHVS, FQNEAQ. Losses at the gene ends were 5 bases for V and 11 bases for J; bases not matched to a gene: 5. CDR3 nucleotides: TGTGCCAGCAGCCCAGGACAGGCGGCTTTCTTT. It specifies CASSPGQAAFF.

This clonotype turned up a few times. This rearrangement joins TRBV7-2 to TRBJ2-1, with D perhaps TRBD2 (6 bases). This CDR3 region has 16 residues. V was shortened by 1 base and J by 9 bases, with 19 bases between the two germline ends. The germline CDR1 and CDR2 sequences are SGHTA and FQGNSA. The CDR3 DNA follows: TGTGCCAGCAGCTTAGGCTTTGTTGGGGCCGGGAGTGAGCAGTTCTTC. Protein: CASSLGFVGAGSEQFF.

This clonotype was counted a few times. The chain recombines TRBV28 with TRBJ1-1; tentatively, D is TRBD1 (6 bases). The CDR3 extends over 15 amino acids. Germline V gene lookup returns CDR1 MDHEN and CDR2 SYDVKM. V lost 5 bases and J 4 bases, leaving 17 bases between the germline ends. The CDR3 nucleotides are TGTGCCAGCAGTCCGGGGGCGACCGGTAGCACTGAAGCTTTCTTT. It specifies CASSPGATGSTEAFF.

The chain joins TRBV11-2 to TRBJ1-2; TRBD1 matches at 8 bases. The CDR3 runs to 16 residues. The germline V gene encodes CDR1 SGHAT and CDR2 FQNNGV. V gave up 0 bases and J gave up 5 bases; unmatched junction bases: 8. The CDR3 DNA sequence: TGTGCCAGCAGCTTAGACAGGACAGGGAAGGGATATGGCTACACCTTC. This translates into CASSLDRTGKGYGYTF.

The CDR3, as DNA: TGTGCCAGCAGTCCCCTTAGGGTGGGGGTCTCTGGGGCCAACGTCCTGACTTTC. Its protein is CASSPLRVGVSGANVLTF. This chain connects TRBV28 to TRBJ2-6; D is tentatively TRBD1 or TRBD2 (5 bases each). CDR1 MDHEN and CDR2 SYDVKM come from the germline V gene. The CDR3 loop spans 18 amino acids. V was shortened by 5 bases and J by 0 bases, with 17 bases between the two germline ends.

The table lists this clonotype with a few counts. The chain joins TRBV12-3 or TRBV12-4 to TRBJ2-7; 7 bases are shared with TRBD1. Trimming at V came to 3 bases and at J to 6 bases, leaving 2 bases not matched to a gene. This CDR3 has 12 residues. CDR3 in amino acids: CASSFNRGEQYF. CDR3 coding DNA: TGTGCCAGCAGTTTTAACAGGGGCGAGCAGTACTTC.

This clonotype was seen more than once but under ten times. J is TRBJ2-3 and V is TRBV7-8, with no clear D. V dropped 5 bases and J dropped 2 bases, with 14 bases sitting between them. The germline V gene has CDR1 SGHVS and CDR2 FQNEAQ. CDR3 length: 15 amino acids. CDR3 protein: CASSPSARYTDTQYF. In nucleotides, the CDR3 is TGTGCCAGCAGCCCAAGTGCCAGATACACAGATACGCAGTATTTT. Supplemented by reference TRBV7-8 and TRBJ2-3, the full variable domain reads GAGVSQSPRYKVAKRGQDVALRCDPISGHVSLFWYQQALGQGPEFLTYFQNEAQLDKSGLPSDRFFAERPEGSVSTLKIQRTQQEDSAVYLCASSPSARYTDTQYFGPGTRLTVL.

DNA of the CDR3: TGTGCCAGCAGATTCGGGGTAGGAGAAAAACTGTTTTTT. It yields the protein CASRFGVGEKLFF. V usage is TRBV6-1 and J usage is TRBJ1-4, with D unresolved. Trimming cost V 6 bases and J 8 bases, with 13 bases left between them. The CDR3 runs 13 residues. CDR1 is MNHNS, CDR2 SASEGT, per germline.